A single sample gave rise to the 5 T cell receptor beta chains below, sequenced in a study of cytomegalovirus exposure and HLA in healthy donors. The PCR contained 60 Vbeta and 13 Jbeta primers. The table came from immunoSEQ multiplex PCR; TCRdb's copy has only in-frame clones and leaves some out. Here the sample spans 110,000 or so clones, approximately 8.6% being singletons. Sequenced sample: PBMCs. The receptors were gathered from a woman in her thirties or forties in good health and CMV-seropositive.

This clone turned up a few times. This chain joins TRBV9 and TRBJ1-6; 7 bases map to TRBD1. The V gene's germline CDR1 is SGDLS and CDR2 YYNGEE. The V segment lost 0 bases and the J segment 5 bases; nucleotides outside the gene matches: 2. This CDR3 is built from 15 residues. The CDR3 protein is CASSVVGTDNSPLHF. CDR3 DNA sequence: TGTGCCAGCAGCGTAGTGGGGACAGATAATTCACCCCTCCACTTT.

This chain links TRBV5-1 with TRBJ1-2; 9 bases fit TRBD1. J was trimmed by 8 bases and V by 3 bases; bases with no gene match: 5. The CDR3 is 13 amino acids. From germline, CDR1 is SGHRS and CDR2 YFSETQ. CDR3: CASSSRTGEGYTF. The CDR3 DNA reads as TGCGCCAGCAGCTCCCGGACAGGGGAAGGCTACACCTTC.

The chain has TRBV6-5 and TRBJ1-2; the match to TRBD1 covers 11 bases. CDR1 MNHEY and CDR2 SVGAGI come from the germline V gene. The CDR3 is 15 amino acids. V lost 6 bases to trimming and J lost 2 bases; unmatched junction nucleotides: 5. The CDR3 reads CASSTGQGGNYGYTF. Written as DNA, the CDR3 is TGTGCCAGCAGCACGGGACAGGGGGGCAACTATGGCTACACCTTC.

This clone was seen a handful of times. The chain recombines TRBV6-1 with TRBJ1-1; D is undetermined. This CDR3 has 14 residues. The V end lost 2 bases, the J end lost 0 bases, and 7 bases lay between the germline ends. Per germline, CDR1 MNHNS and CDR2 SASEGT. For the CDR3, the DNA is TGTGCCAGCAGTGAATTGAGGGTGAACACTGAAGCTTTCTTT. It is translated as CASSELRVNTEAFF.

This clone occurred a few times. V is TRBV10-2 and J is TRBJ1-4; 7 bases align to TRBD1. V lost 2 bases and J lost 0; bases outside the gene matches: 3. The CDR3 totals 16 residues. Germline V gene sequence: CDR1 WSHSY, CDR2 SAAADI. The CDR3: CASSEKGAATNEKLFF. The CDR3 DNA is TGCGCCAGCAGTGAGAAGGGGGCAGCAACTAATGAAAAACTGTTTTTT.